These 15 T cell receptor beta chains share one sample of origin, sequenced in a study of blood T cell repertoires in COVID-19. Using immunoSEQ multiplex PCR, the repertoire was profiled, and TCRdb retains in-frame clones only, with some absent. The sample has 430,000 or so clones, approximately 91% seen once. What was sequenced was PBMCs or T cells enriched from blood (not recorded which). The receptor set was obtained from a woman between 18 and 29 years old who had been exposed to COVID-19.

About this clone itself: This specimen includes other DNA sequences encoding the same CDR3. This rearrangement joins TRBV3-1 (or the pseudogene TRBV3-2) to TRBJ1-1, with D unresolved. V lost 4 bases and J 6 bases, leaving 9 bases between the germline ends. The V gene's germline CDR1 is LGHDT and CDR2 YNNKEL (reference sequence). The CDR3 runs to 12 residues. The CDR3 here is CASSPNEAEAFF. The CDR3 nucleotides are TGTGCCAGCAGCCCGAACGAGGCTGAAGCTTTCTTT.

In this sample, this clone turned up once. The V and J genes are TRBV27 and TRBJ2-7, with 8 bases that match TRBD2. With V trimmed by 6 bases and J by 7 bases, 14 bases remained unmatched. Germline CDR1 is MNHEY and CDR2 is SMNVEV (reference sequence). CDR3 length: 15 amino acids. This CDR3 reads CASRGTGGGWGEQYF. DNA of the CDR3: TGTGCCAGCAGAGGAACGGGGGGGGGCTGGGGAGAGCAGTACTTC.

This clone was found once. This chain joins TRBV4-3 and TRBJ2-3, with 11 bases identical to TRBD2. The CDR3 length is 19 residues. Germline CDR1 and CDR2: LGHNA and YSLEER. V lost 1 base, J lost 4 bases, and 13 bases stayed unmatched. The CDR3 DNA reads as TGCGCCAGCAGCCAAGTGGAGGCTAGCGGGGGGCCGAGGGCAGATACGCAGTATTTT. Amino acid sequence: CASSQVEASGGPRADTQYF.

In DNA, the CDR3 is TGCGCCAGCAGCCAAGACTTAAGCGGTTACAATGAGCAGTTCTTC. Protein sequence: CASSQDLSGYNEQFF. The rearrangement uses TRBV4-1 and TRBJ2-1, with D perhaps matching TRBD2 (5 bases). The CDR3 consists of 15 residues. Trimming took 0 bases from V and 4 from J, leaving 10 bases between them. CDR1 MGHRA and CDR2 YSYEKL come from the germline V gene.

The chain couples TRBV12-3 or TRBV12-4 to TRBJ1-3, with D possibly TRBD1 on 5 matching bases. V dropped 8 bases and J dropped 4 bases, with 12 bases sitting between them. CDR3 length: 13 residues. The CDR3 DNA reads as TGTGCCAGCTTTCCGGGGGACGGAAACACCATATATTTT. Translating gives CASFPGDGNTIYF.

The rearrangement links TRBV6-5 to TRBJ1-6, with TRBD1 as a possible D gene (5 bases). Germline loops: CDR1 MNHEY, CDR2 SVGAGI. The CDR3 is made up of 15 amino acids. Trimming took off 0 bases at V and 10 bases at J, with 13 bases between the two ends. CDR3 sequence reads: CASSYSGQGQSPLHF. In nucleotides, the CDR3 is TGTGCCAGCAGTTACTCAGGGCAGGGTCAGTCACCCCTCCACTTT.

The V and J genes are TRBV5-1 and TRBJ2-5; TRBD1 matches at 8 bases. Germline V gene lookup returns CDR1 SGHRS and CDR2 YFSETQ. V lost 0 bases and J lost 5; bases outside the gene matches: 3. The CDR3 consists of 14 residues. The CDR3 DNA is TGCGCCAGCAGCTTGGGCAGGGGGCGCGAGACCCAGTACTTC. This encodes CASSLGRGRETQYF. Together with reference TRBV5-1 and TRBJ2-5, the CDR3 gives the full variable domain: KAGVTQTPRYLIKTRGQQVTLSCSPISGHRSVSWYQQTPGQGLQFLFEYFSETQRNKGNFPGRFSGRQFSNSRSEMNVSTLELGDSALYLCASSLGRGRETQYFGPGTRLLVL.

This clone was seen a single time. The DNA for the CDR3 is TGTGCCAGTCGACGGAGGGGAACTAATGAAAAACTGTTTTTT. Translated: CASRRRGTNEKLFF. This chain joins TRBV19 and TRBJ1-4; TRBD1 might be the D (5 bases). V was cut by 8 bases and J by 1 base, with 11 bases left in between. The germline V gene has CDR1 LNHDA and CDR2 SQIVND (reference sequence). CDR3 size: 14 residues.

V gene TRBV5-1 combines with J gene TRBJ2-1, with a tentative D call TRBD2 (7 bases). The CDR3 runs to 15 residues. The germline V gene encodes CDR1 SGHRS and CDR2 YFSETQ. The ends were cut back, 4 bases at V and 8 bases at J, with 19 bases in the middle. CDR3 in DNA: TGCGCCAGCAGCCTCCGGGGGGCAGGGGAGGATGAGCAGTTCTTC. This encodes CASSLRGAGEDEQFF. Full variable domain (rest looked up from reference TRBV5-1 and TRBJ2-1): KAGVTQTPRYLIKTRGQQVTLSCSPISGHRSVSWYQQTPGQGLQFLFEYFSETQRNKGNFPGRFSGRQFSNSRSEMNVSTLELGDSALYLCASSLRGAGEDEQFFGPGTRLTVL.

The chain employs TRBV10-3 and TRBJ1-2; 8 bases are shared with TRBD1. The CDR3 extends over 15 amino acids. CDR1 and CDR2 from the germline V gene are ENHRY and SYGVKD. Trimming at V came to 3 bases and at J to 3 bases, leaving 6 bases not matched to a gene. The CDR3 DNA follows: TGTGCCATCAGTGACGAACAGGGGGTCGACTATGGCTACACCTTC. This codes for CAISDEQGVDYGYTF.

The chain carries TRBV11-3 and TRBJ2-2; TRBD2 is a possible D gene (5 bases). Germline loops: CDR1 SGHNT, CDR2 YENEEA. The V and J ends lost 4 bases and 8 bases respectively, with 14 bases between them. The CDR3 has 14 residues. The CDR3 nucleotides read TGTGCCAGCAGCTCCGAGACGGCGGGTGGGGAGCTGTTTTTT. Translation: CASSSETAGGELFF.

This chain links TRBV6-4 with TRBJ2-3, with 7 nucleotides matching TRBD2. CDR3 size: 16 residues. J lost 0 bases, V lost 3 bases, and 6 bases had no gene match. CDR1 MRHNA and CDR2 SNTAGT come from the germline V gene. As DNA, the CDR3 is TGTGCCAGCAGTGATATTTGGCGGGAGAGCACAGATACGCAGTATTTT. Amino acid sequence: CASSDIWRESTDTQYF.

As DNA, the CDR3 is TGTGCCAGTACCTTAGCGGGGGGCAACAATGAGCAGTTCTTC. It is translated as CASTLAGGNNEQFF. This chain connects TRBV28 to TRBJ2-1; 10 nucleotides align to TRBD2. The V segment lost 9 bases and the J segment 5 bases; nucleotides outside the gene matches: 7. The CDR3 has 14 residues. Germline-derived CDR1 and CDR2 are MDHEN and SYDVKM. The full variable domain, completed using reference TRBV28 and TRBJ2-1, is DVKVTQSSRYLVKRTGEKVFLECVQDMDHENMFWYRQDPGLGLRLIYFSYDVKMKEKGDIPEGYSVSREKKERFSLILESASTNQTSMYLCASTLAGGNNEQFFGPGTRLTVL.

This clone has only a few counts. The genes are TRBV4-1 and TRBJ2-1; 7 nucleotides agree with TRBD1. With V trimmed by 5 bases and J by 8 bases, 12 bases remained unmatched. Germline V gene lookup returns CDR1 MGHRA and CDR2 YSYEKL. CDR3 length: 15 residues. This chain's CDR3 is CASSFGDRVIDEQFF. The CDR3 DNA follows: TGCGCCAGCAGCTTTGGAGACAGGGTTATCGATGAGCAGTTCTTC.

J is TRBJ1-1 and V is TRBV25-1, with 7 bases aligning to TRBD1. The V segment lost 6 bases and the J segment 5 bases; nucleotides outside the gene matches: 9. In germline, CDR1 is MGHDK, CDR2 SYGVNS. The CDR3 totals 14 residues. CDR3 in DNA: TGTGCCAGCAGCCGACAGGGCGTTGTTACTGAAGCTTTCTTT. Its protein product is CASSRQGVVTEAFF.